Many counts were recorded for the clone carrying this T cell receptor beta chain. Its antigen is undetermined. TCRdb recomputed calls from the 5' RACE reads with MiXCR, one row per CDR3 protein. Of over 110,000 distinct CDR3 sequences in the sample, 6.5% to 8.5% were seen once. The record originates from a study of T cells after yellow fever vaccination. The length of the CDR3 is 13 residues. Germline V gene data show CDR1 as SGHRS and CDR2 as YFSETQ. Trimming cost V 3 bases and J 6 bases, with 13 bases left between them. Study-level results: Most primary-vaccination clones reappeared after the booster (about 95% CD4, approximately 88% CD8). Within FACS-sorted repertoires, abundant clonotypes contaminating from the bulk population could be present.

The chain joins TRBV5-1 to TRBJ2-7; the D call may be TRBD1 or TRBD2 (5 bases each). This material consisted of CD4+ T cells sorted from PBMCs, taken 5 days after the yellow fever booster vaccination. The sequence was collected from a man in his thirties or forties who received the YFV17D yellow fever vaccine. CDR3 coding DNA: TGCGCCAGCAGCTGGGGACCCAACGGCGAGCAGTACTTC. It encodes CASSWGPNGEQYF.